A single sample gave rise to the 14 T cell receptor beta chains below, sequenced in a study of blood T cell repertoires in COVID-19. Sequencing used immunoSEQ multiplex PCR; TCRdb keeps in-frame clones, though not all of them. The sample includes about 380,000 clones, approximately 84% of them seen just once. Sequencing was carried out using PBMCs or T cells enriched from blood (not recorded which). The receptor set was obtained from a woman in her 30s who had recovered from COVID-19.

The chain couples TRBV19 to TRBJ2-1; D remains ambiguous. Between the trimmed V and J ends, which lost 3 bases and 0 bases, there was a span of 21 bases. The CDR3 length is 19 residues. Germline CDR1 and CDR2: LNHDA and SQIVND (reference sequence). The CDR3 loop is CASSILARVVLSSYNEQFF. CDR3 sequence (DNA): TGTGCCAGTAGTATCCTCGCTAGAGTCGTTTTGAGCTCCTACAATGAGCAGTTCTTC.

The chain combines TRBV6-5 with TRBJ2-2; weak D call: TRBD1 (6 bases). Trimming removed 5 bases at V and 2 bases at J, with 12 bases between. CDR3 length: 15 amino acids. Germline V CDR1 and CDR2: MNHEY, SVGAGI. CDR3 residues: CASSTGTLNTGELFF. CDR3 nucleotide sequence: TGTGCCAGCAGTACCGGGACACTCAACACCGGGGAGCTGTTTTTT.

The chain combines TRBV19 with TRBJ2-7, with 10 positions matching TRBD1. From germline, CDR1 is LNHDA and CDR2 SQIVND (reference sequence). This CDR3 region has 15 residues. V lost 0 bases, J lost 3 bases, and 2 bases stayed unmatched. The CDR3 region is CASSIEGTGVYEQYF. The CDR3 DNA follows: TGTGCCAGTAGTATAGAAGGGACAGGGGTCTACGAGCAGTACTTC.

CDR3 region: CASSQDEGGTYQPQHF. CDR3 coding DNA: TGCGCCAGCAGCCAAGATGAGGGCGGCACCTATCAGCCCCAGCATTTT. The chain carries TRBV4-1 and TRBJ1-5, with unresolved D. This CDR3 is 16 amino acids long. Germline V gives CDR1 MGHRA, CDR2 YSYEKL. Trimming took 0 bases from V and 5 from J, leaving 14 bases between them.

This rearrangement joins TRBV4-1 to TRBJ2-1; 7 nucleotides line up with TRBD2. Trimming took 1 base from V and 5 from J; bases not matched to a gene: 8. From germline, CDR1 is MGHRA and CDR2 YSYEKL. The CDR3 extends over 16 amino acids. DNA for the CDR3: TGCGCCAGCAGCCAAGTCCTAACGGGGGGAGACAATGAGCAGTTCTTC. Its protein product is CASSQVLTGGDNEQFF.

This clone was seen once. The V and J genes are TRBV27 and TRBJ2-1; 9 nucleotides match TRBD2. J gave up 7 bases and V 4 bases, and 14 bases lay outside the gene matches. Germline CDR1 and CDR2: MNHEY and SMNVEV (reference sequence). The CDR3 covers 17 residues. The CDR3 region is CASSSLVGGRGLNEQFF. In DNA form, the CDR3 reads TGTGCCAGCAGTTCGTTGGTAGGCGGGAGGGGTCTTAATGAGCAGTTCTTC.

This clone has only one observation. The gene calls are TRBV7-9 and TRBJ1-1, with D possibly TRBD1 on 6 matching bases. The CDR3 spans 14 residues. V was cut by 4 bases and J by 3 bases, with 12 bases left in between. Per germline, CDR1 SEHNR and CDR2 FQNEAQ (reference sequence). CDR3 sequence reads: CASSSVQGYTEAFF. The CDR3 DNA is TGTGCCAGCAGCTCCGTTCAGGGGTACACTGAAGCTTTCTTT.

The chain links TRBV5-1 to TRBJ2-1, with 7 bases that match TRBD2. Losses at the gene ends were 0 bases for V and 8 bases for J; bases not matched to a gene: 5. This CDR3 spans 14 amino acids. Per the germline V gene, CDR1 is SGHRS and CDR2 is YFSETQ. DNA of the CDR3: TGCGCCAGCAGCTTGGGTGCGGGAGTCGATGAGCAGTTCTTC. Encoded protein: CASSLGAGVDEQFF.

The chain carries TRBV19 and TRBJ2-1; 9 positions agree with TRBD2. CDR3 length: 16 residues. Germline assignment: CDR1 LNHDA and CDR2 SQIVND (reference sequence). The junction had 3 bases not matched to a gene; V was cut back by 3 bases and J by 0 bases. For the CDR3, the DNA is TGTGCCAGTAGTATGGTACTAGCGGGCTCCTACAATGAGCAGTTCTTC. As protein: CASSMVLAGSYNEQFF.

Here the CDR3 reads CASSLGQRISYNSPLHF. CDR3 coding DNA: TGTGCCAGTAGTCTAGGACAGAGGATCTCCTATAATTCACCCCTCCACTTT. The chain joins TRBV19 to TRBJ1-6; D possibly corresponds to TRBD1 (6 bases). Germline V CDR1 and CDR2: LNHDA, SQIVND (reference sequence). This CDR3 comprises 17 residues. V was pared by 5 bases and J by 0 bases, with 14 bases between. The whole variable domain, filled in from reference TRBV19 and TRBJ1-6, reads DGGITQSPKYLFRKEGQNVTLSCEQNLNHDAMYWYRQDPGQGLRLIYYSQIVNDFQKGDIAEGYSVSREKKESFPLTVTSAQKNPTAFYLCASSLGQRISYNSPLHFGNGTRLTVT.

V is TRBV12-3 or TRBV12-4 and J is TRBJ2-1; 8 nucleotides line up with TRBD1. The CDR3 sequence is 13 residues long. The V gene end was trimmed by 3 bases and the J gene end by 9 bases; junction bases not matched to a gene: 4. CDR3 nucleotides: TGTGCCAGCAGTTTGGTAGGACAGGGTGAGCAGTTCTTC. Its translation is CASSLVGQGEQFF.

The V call is TRBV5-1, the J call TRBJ1-2; 8 bases align to TRBD1. Trimming at V came to 5 bases and at J to 4 bases, leaving 7 bases not matched to a gene. The CDR3 is made up of 14 amino acids. Germline CDR1 SGHRS, CDR2 YFSETQ. CDR3 DNA: TGCGCCAGCAGTGATGGACAGGGCGGCTATGGCTACACCTTC. Its protein product is CASSDGQGGYGYTF.

The chain combines TRBV6-1 with TRBJ2-3; D might be TRBD1 (6 bases). Deletions cut 1 base from V and 1 base from J, with 18 bases between. CDR1 is MNHNS, CDR2 SASEGT, per germline. There are 18 residues in the CDR3. CDR3 nucleotides: TGTGCCAGCAGTGAAGGGGGGACAACCGCCTCTGGCACAGATACGCAGTATTTT. Its translation: CASSEGGTTASGTDTQYF.

The rearrangement uses TRBV27 and TRBJ2-5; 7 bases align to TRBD2. The CDR3 has 14 residues. From germline, CDR1 is MNHEY and CDR2 SMNVEV (reference sequence). The V and J ends lost 7 bases and 5 bases, in that order; junction bases with no gene match: 10. The CDR3 is CASKGGRSGETQYF. Here the CDR3 DNA reads TGTGCCAGCAAGGGCGGGAGATCAGGGGAGACCCAGTACTTC.